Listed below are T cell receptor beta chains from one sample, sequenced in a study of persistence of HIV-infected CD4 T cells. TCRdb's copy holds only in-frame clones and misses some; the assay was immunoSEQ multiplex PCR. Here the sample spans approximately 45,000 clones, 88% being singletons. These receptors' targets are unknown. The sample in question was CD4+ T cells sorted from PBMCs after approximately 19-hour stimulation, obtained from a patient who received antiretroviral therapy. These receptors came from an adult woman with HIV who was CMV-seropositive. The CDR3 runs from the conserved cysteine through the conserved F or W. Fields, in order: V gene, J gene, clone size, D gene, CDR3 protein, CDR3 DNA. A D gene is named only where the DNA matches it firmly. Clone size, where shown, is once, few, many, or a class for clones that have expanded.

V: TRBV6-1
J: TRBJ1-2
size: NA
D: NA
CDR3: CASSELGINYGYTF
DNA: TGTGCCAGCAGTGAACTCGGGATTAACTATGGCTACACCTTC

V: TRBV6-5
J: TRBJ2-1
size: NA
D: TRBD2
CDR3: CASSYVTSGNNEQFF
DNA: TGTGCCAGCAGTTACGTGACTAGCGGGAACAATGAGCAGTTCTTC

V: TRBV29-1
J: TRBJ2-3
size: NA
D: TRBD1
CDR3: CSVERPGQGTDTQYF
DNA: TGCAGCGTTGAACGCCCAGGACAGGGTACAGATACGCAGTATTTT

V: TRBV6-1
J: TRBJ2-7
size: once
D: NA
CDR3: CASSERVRSGEQYF
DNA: TGTGCCAGCAGTGAAAGGGTCCGCTCTGGAGAGCAGTACTTC

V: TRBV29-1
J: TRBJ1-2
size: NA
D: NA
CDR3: CSARRVLLGDGYTF
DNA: TGCAGCGCCCGAAGGGTGCTCCTTGGCGATGGCTACACCTTC

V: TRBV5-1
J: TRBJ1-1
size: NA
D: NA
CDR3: CASSSGYDTEAFF
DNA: TGCGCCAGCAGCTCTGGATATGACACTGAAGCTTTCTTT

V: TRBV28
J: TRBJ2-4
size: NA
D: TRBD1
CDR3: CASRETGDKNIQYF
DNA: TGTGCCAGCAGGGAGACAGGGGACAAAAACATTCAGTACTTC

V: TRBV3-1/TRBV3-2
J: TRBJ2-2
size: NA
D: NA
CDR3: CASSQVNGFGGELFF
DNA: TGTGCCAGCAGCCAAGTAAACGGATTCGGCGGGGAGCTGTTTTTT

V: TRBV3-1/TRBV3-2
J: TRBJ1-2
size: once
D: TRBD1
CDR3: CASSQIRTGGYGYTF
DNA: TGTGCCAGCAGCCAAATAAGGACAGGGGGCTATGGCTACACCTTC

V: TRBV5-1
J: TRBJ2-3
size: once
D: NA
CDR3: CASSLGGGGLTDTQYF
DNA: TGCGCCAGCAGCCTGGGAGGAGGGGGTCTCACAGATACGCAGTATTTT

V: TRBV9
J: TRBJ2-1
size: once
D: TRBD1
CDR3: CASRGQGSYNGQFF
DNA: TGTGCCAGCAGGGGACAGGGCTCCTACAATGGGCAGTTCTTC

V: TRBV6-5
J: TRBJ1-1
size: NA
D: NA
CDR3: CASSQWAGEAFF
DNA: TGTGCCAGCAGTCAATGGGCAGGAGAAGCTTTCTTT